These T cell receptor beta chains were read from a single sample in a study of blood T cell repertoires in COVID-19. Sequencing used immunoSEQ multiplex PCR; TCRdb keeps in-frame clones, though not all of them. In the table there are 150,000 to 200,000 clones, roughly 90% of which are singletons. Sequencing used peripheral blood. Source of these receptors: a man aged 55-75 years with active or convalescent COVID-19. CDR3s include the opening cysteine and the closing phenylalanine or tryptophan. Fields, in order: J gene, D gene, V gene, clone size, CDR3 DNA, CDR3 protein. The D gene is left open where the match is weak. Not every row has a clone size; where given, it reads once, few, many or a size class.

>TRBJ2-6|TRBD1|TRBV19|NA
TGTGCCAGTAGTCCCGGGACAGCCTTCTCTGGGGCCAACGTCCTGACTTTC
CASSPGTAFSGANVLTF
>TRBJ1-4|NA|TRBV19|NA
TGTGCCAGTTGTCTTGCAACTAATGAAAAACTGTTTTTT
CASCLATNEKLFF
>TRBJ1-5|TRBD1|TRBV5-6|NA
TGTGCCAGCAGCTCCAGACAGGGGGCCTTCGGTCAGCCCCAGCATTTT
CASSSRQGAFGQPQHF
>TRBJ1-3|NA|TRBV18|NA
TGTGCCAGCTCATTACCAAGGGGCACCATATATTTT
CASSLPRGTIYF
>TRBJ1-1|TRBD1|TRBV7-2|once
TGTGCCAGCAGCTCCCGGACAGGGGCAGGAGAAGCTTTCTTT
CASSSRTGAGEAFF
>TRBJ2-7|NA|TRBV3-1/TRBV3-2|few
TGTGCCAGCAGCCGACAGAAATACGAGCAGTACTTC
CASSRQKYEQYF
>TRBJ2-2|TRBD1|TRBV18|NA
TGTGCCAGCTCACCTTTAGGGGGACAGATATTCACCGGGGAGCTGTTTTTT
CASSPLGGQIFTGELFF
>TRBJ2-7|NA|TRBV2|NA
TGTGCCAGCAGCCCCCGAGGGGGCGGGCTAGCGGGTCTCTACGAGCAGTACTTC
CASSPRGGGLAGLYEQYF
>TRBJ2-7|NA|TRBV5-1|NA
TGCGCCAGCAGCCCCCGGGACTTACCCTACGAGCAGTACTTC
CASSPRDLPYEQYF
>TRBJ2-3|NA|TRBV18|NA
TGTGCCAGCTCACCACACGGGGGACGCACAGATACGCAGTATTTT
CASSPHGGRTDTQYF
>TRBJ2-2|NA|TRBV5-1|NA
TGCGCCAGCAGCTTGGTGGGGGCTACGGTAAACACCGGGGAGCTGTTTTTT
CASSLVGATVNTGELFF
>TRBJ1-1|NA|TRBV7-9|NA
TGTGCCAGCAGATATCGTGGTAGTGAAGCTTTCTTT
CASRYRGSEAFF
>TRBJ2-2|TRBD1|TRBV14|NA
TGTGCCAGCAGGGGGGACAGTGCTAACACCGGGGAGCTGTTTTTT
CASRGDSANTGELFF
>TRBJ1-2|NA|TRBV18|NA
TGTGCCAGCTCACCAGGGCCGGGGTTGAGCTATGGCTACACCTTC
CASSPGPGLSYGYTF
>TRBJ1-4|NA|TRBV7-9|few
TGTGCCAGCAGGCCAAACGGAGCAACTAATGAAAAACTGTTTTTT
CASRPNGATNEKLFF
>TRBJ1-1|NA|TRBV3-1/TRBV3-2|NA
TGTGCCAGCAGCTCAGGGGATACGAACACTGAAGCTTTCTTT
CASSSGDTNTEAFF
>TRBJ2-3|NA|TRBV10-3|NA
TGTGCCATCAGTGGGGGCGGGACCCTGAATGGAGATACGCAGTATTTT
CAISGGGTLNGDTQYF
>TRBJ1-1|NA|TRBV10-3|NA
TGTGCCATCAGTGAGCCGCTGACATTTGGGACTGAAGCTTTCTTT
CAISEPLTFGTEAFF
>TRBJ1-5|NA|TRBV30|NA
TGTGCCTGGAGTGTACAGGGCGGCAATCAGCCCCAGCATTTT
CAWSVQGGNQPQHF
>TRBJ2-3|TRBD2|TRBV6-5|NA
TGTGCCAGCAGTTTCCTACTAGCGGGGGAGAATACGCAGTATTTT
CASSFLLAGENTQYF
>TRBJ1-1|TRBD1|TRBV6-1|NA
TGTGCCAGCAGTGAAGCGCTAACAGGGGGCTTGAACACTGAAGCTTTCTTT
CASSEALTGGLNTEAFF
>TRBJ1-5|TRBD1|TRBV28|NA
TGTGCCAGCAGTTTGCGACAGGGGGCCGGCAATCAGCCCCAGCATTTT
CASSLRQGAGNQPQHF
>TRBJ1-1|NA|TRBV19|NA
TGTGCCAGTAGTGGAGGACAGAGTAAGTCTTTCTTT
CASSGGQSKSFF
>TRBJ1-1|NA|TRBV5-4|NA
TGTGCCAGCAGCTTGGGCCGGGGTACGTATACTGAAGCTTTCTTT
CASSLGRGTYTEAFF
>TRBJ2-7|TRBD1|TRBV7-9|NA
TGTGCCAGCAGTAATATGGACAGGGCCCGCTCCTACGAGCAGTACTTC
CASSNMDRARSYEQYF
>TRBJ2-1|TRBD2|TRBV24-1|once
TGTGCCACCAGGCATCGGGAGGAGGGTGAGCAGTTCTTC
CATRHREEGEQFF
>TRBJ1-2|TRBD1|TRBV11-2|NA
TGTGCCAGCAGCCCCGGGACAGCGACTAACTATGGCTACACCTTC
CASSPGTATNYGYTF
>TRBJ2-5|TRBD2|TRBV5-1|NA
TGCGCCAGCAGCTTGGGAGCGGGAGCTTTCTCGTACCAAGAGACCCAGTACTTC
CASSLGAGAFSYQETQYF